This TCR beta chain was recovered during a study of vaccination and CD4 T cells after COVID-19. The CDR3 is made up of 14 amino acids. CDR1 and CDR2 from the germline V gene are SEHNR and FQNEAQ (reference sequence). The V and J ends lost 4 bases and 5 bases respectively, with 11 bases between them. The treatment denotes: 10-day PBMC culture with coronavirus spike peptide pools or control peptides (ViraFEST assay). The Oncomine TCR Beta short-read assay sequenced DNA from cultured CD4+ T cells. TCRdb reprocessed the PCR reads with MiXCR, giving one entry per CDR3 protein. The repertoire holds about 16,000 distinct CDR3 sequences, around half seen once, with about 20% in the top ten. About this clonotype itself: What it binds is not known.

V gene TRBV7-9 combines with J gene TRBJ1-4, with TRBD1 as a possible D gene (6 bases). The receptor was derived from a human donor who had recovered from COVID-19. The sequencing used CD4+ T cells from blood, cultured in vitro, collected before SARS-CoV-2 vaccination. The CDR3 is CASSSGHGNEKLFF. DNA of the CDR3: TGTGCCAGCAGCTCGGGACACGGGAATGAAAAACTGTTTTTT.